The present entry profiles one T cell receptor beta chain with its context. Its antigen is undetermined. This entry comes from a study of OX40 agonist ivuxolimab in advanced cancers. In the study overall: Patients were treated with intravenous ivuxolimab, dosed at 0.01 to 10 mg/kg and infused every 2 weeks. Study outcomes and limitations: More expanded clones were seen, on average, in CD8+ T cells than in CD4+.

TCRdb's table, derived via immunoSEQ multiplex PCR, lists solely in-frame clones and lacks some. The table records 50,000 or so clones, 70% to 90% of them present only once. Germline-derived CDR1 and CDR2 are SQVTM and ANQGSEA. This CDR3 region has 11 residues. V lost 4 bases and J lost 4, with 7 bases in between. The rearrangement joins TRBV29-1 to TRBJ2-5; perhaps TRBD2 as D (6 bases). Sequencing was performed on CD4+ or CD8+ T cells sorted from blood, taken in a trial of the OX40 agonist ivuxolimab. This sequence was found in an adult with an advanced solid tumor such as melanoma, head and neck, liver or kidney cancer. The chain's CDR3 is CSVVGRETQYF. CDR3 coding DNA: TGCAGCGTTGTCGGGAGAGAGACCCAGTACTTC.